The rows below give T cell receptor beta chains drawn from one sample of a study of shared clonotypes between healthy human individuals. Sequencing was performed with immunoSEQ multiplex PCR; in TCRdb, only in-frame clones are kept and a portion is missing. This table has some 900,000 clones, 76% appearing once. The sample consisted of memory CD4+ T cells sorted from blood. The receptors here all came from a man between 18 and 29 years old in good health. The CDR3 runs from the conserved cysteine through the conserved F or W. Fields, in order: CDR3 protein, CDR3 DNA, J gene, D gene, V gene, clone size. A D gene is named only where the DNA matches it firmly. Some rows have no size entry. The others give once, few or many, or a class for an expanded clone.

CDR3 protein: CASRGQTSNTGELFF
CDR3 DNA: TGCGCCAGCAGGGGACAGACCTCGAACACCGGGGAGCTGTTTTTT
J gene: TRBJ2-2
D gene: TRBD1
V gene: TRBV5-1
clone size: -

CDR3 protein: CSVRQGGGTEAFF
CDR3 DNA: TGCAGCGTAAGGCAGGGGGGCGGCACTGAAGCTTTCTTT
J gene: TRBJ1-1
D gene: TRBD1
V gene: TRBV29-1
clone size: -

CDR3 protein: CASSENGGISTDTQYF
CDR3 DNA: TGTGCCAGCAGTGAAAACGGGGGGATTAGCACAGATACGCAGTATTTT
J gene: TRBJ2-3
D gene: TRBD2
V gene: TRBV25-1
clone size: -

CDR3 protein: CASSLQIAGGAFF
CDR3 DNA: TGTGCCAGCAGCTTACAGATCGCTGGGGGAGCTTTCTTT
J gene: TRBJ1-1
D gene: -
V gene: TRBV7-9
clone size: -

CDR3 protein: CASSYMAAGSNTGELFF
CDR3 DNA: TGTGCCAGCAGCTATATGGCGGCAGGGAGTAACACCGGGGAGCTGTTTTTT
J gene: TRBJ2-2
D gene: -
V gene: TRBV5-6
clone size: -

CDR3 protein: CASSFAGGSYGYTF
CDR3 DNA: TGTGCCAGCAGTTTCGCAGGGGGTTCCTATGGCTACACCTTC
J gene: TRBJ1-2
D gene: TRBD1
V gene: TRBV6-5
clone size: -

CDR3 protein: CASTRSGTEAFF
CDR3 DNA: TGTGCCAGCACCAGGTCGGGCACTGAAGCTTTCTTT
J gene: TRBJ1-1
D gene: -
V gene: TRBV6-1
clone size: -

CDR3 protein: CASTRESYNEQFF
CDR3 DNA: TGTGCCAGCACGCGAGAGAGCTACAATGAGCAGTTCTTC
J gene: TRBJ2-1
D gene: -
V gene: TRBV9
clone size: -

CDR3 protein: CASSSRQGNTEAFF
CDR3 DNA: TGTGCCAGCAGCTCGCGACAGGGAAACACTGAAGCTTTCTTT
J gene: TRBJ1-1
D gene: TRBD1
V gene: TRBV5-4
clone size: -

CDR3 protein: CASSFDDYEQYF
CDR3 DNA: TGTGCCAGCTCCTTTGACGACTACGAGCAGTACTTC
J gene: TRBJ2-7
D gene: -
V gene: TRBV18
clone size: once

CDR3 protein: CSARDFYEQYF
CDR3 DNA: TGCAGTGCCAGGGACTTCTACGAGCAGTACTTC
J gene: TRBJ2-7
D gene: -
V gene: TRBV20-1
clone size: -

CDR3 protein: CASTGQGGNTEAFF
CDR3 DNA: TGTGCCAGCACCGGACAGGGCGGGAACACTGAAGCTTTCTTT
J gene: TRBJ1-1
D gene: TRBD1
V gene: TRBV18
clone size: -

CDR3 protein: CASSSQDRNTEAFF
CDR3 DNA: TGTGCCAGCAGCTCTCAGGACAGGAACACTGAAGCTTTCTTT
J gene: TRBJ1-1
D gene: -
V gene: TRBV5-4
clone size: -

CDR3 protein: CATSTGTDNEKLFF
CDR3 DNA: TGTGCCACCTCCACGGGGACAGATAATGAAAAACTGTTTTTT
J gene: TRBJ1-4
D gene: TRBD1
V gene: TRBV10-3
clone size: once

CDR3 protein: CAISSGGSYGYTF
CDR3 DNA: TGTGCCATCAGTTCAGGGGGCTCCTATGGCTACACCTTC
J gene: TRBJ1-2
D gene: TRBD1
V gene: TRBV10-3
clone size: -

CDR3 protein: CASSLQLDPAKNIQYF
CDR3 DNA: TGTGCCAGCAGCTTGCAGTTAGATCCGGCCAAAAACATTCAGTACTTC
J gene: TRBJ2-4
D gene: -
V gene: TRBV11-2
clone size: -